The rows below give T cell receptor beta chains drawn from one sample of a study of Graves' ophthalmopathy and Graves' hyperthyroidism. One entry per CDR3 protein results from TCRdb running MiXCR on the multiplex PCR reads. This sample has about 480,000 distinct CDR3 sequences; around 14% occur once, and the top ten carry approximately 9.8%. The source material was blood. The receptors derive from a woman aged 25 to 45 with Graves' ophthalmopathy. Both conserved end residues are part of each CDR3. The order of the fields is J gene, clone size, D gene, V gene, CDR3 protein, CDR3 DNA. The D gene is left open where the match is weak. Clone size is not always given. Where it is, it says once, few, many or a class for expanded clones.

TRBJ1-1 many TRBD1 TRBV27 CASSFTGAPNTEAFF TGTGCCAGCAGTTTCACAGGGGCACCCAACACTGAAGCTTTCTTT
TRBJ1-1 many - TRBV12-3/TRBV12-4 CASSLWADTEAFF TGTGCCAGCAGTTTGTGGGCGGACACTGAAGCTTTCTTT
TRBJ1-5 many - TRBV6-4 CASRPTGPVKGFGNQPQHF TGTGCCAGCAGACCGACCGGACCGGTGAAAGGGTTCGGCAATCAGCCCCAGCATTTT
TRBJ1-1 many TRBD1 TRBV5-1 CASSWGGTGLLDVNTEAFF TGCGCCAGCAGCTGGGGGGGGACAGGGCTTCTGGACGTGAACACTGAAGCTTTCTTT
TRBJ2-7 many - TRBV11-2 CASSPRDFYEQYF TGTGCCAGCAGCCCGAGGGACTTCTACGAGCAGTACTTC
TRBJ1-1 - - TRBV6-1 CASTNGVIKAFF TGTGCCAGCACCAACGGGGTCATCAAAGCTTTCTTT
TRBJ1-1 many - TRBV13 CASSFSLDSNTEAFF TGTGCCAGCAGCTTCTCCCTAGACTCGAACACTGAAGCTTTCTTT
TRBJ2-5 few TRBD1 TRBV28 CASSLGKGQGEGETQYF TGTGCCAGCAGTTTGGGGAAAGGACAGGGGGAAGGAGAGACCCAGTACTTC
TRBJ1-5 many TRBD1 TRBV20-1 CSARGTGEHQPQHF TGCAGTGCTAGAGGGACAGGGGAACATCAGCCCCAGCATTTT
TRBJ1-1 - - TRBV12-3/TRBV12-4 CASSFLSPIPEAFF TGTGCCAGCAGTTTTCTGAGCCCCATCCCGGAGGCTTTCTTT
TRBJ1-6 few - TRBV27 CASAARSRLHF TGTGCCAGTGCCGCCAGGTCGCGCCTCCACTTT
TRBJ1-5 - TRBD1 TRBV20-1 CSARDGTVNQPQHF TGCAGTGCTAGAGACGGGACAGTCAATCAGCCCCAGCATTTT
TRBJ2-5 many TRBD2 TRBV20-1 CSARLAGGRETQYF TGCAGTGCTAGACTAGCGGGAGGGAGGGAGACCCAGTACTTC
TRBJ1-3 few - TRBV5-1 CASSLDGRPSGNTIYF TGCGCCAGCAGCTTGGATGGCAGACCCTCTGGAAACACCATATATTTT
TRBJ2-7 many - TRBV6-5 CASSYQGLPYEQYF TGTGCCAGCAGCTATCAGGGGTTACCCTACGAGCAGTACTTC
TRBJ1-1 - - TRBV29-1 CSVGRGGAEAFF TGCAGCGTTGGGAGGGGAGGCGCTGAAGCTTTCTTT
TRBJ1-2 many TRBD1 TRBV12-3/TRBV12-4 CASSLAAGGRGYTF TGTGCCAGCAGTTTAGCCGCAGGGGGTCGCGGCTACACCTTC
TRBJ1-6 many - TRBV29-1 CSVQLSGKVTPLHF TGCAGCGTTCAACTTTCGGGAAAAGTGACACCCCTCCACTTT
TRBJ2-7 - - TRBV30 CAWSGLGGIYEQYF TGTGCCTGGAGTGGCCTGGGGGGCATCTACGAGCAGTACTTC
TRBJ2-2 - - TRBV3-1 CASSPTGQAGELFF TGTGCCAGCAGCCCAACGGGACAAGCCGGGGAGCTGTTTTTT
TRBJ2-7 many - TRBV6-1 CASSEVKAFYEQYF TGTGCCAGCAGTGAAGTGAAGGCCTTCTACGAGCAGTACTTC
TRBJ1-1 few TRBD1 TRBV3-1 CASSPIGTGFENTEAFF TGTGCCAGCAGCCCCATCGGGACAGGGTTTGAGAACACTGAAGCTTTCTTT
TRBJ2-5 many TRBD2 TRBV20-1 CSATVSSGDFSETQYF TGCAGTGCGACGGTGTCTAGCGGGGATTTCTCAGAGACCCAGTACTTC
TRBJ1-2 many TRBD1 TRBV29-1 CSVAVVAGQANYGYTF TGCAGCGTGGCGGTTGTAGCGGGACAGGCAAACTATGGCTACACCTTC
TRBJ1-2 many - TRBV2 CASRAGYGYTF TGTGCCAGCAGGGCAGGGTATGGCTACACCTTC
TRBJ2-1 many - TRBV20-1 CSAAGAGMEQFF TGCAGTGCTGCGGGTGCGGGTATGGAGCAGTTCTTC
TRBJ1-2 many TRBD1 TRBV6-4 CASSLSTGVLANYGYTF TGTGCCAGCAGCCTTAGCACAGGGGTCTTAGCTAACTATGGCTACACCTTC
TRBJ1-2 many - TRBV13 CASSVRQFRGGYTF TGTGCCAGCAGCGTAAGACAGTTCCGAGGCGGCTACACCTTC
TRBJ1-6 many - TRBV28 CASRPTGPSSSPLHF TGTGCCAGCAGACCTACAGGGCCGAGTAGTTCACCCCTCCACTTT
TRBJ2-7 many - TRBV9 CASSVSGESYEQYF TGTGCCAGCAGCGTGTCGGGGGAGTCCTACGAGCAGTACTTC
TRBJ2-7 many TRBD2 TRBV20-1 CSARDPWASGGEQYF TGCAGTGCTAGAGATCCGTGGGCTAGCGGGGGCGAGCAGTACTTC
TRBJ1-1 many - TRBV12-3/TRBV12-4 CASTSSVGVNTEAFF TGTGCCAGCACCTCCTCGGTAGGAGTGAACACTGAAGCTTTCTTT
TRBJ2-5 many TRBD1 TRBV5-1 CASSLPTGLETQYF TGCGCCAGCAGCTTACCGACAGGGCTCGAGACCCAGTACTTC
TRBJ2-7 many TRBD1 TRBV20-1 CSAGDRGYEQYF TGCAGTGCGGGGGACAGGGGTTACGAGCAGTACTTC
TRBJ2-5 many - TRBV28 CASSDRTSETQYF TGTGCCAGCAGTGATAGGACATCAGAGACCCAGTACTTC
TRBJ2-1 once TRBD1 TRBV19 CASSEQGEQFF TGTGCCAGTAGTGAACAGGGGGAGCAGTTCTTC
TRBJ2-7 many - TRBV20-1 CSAGGLTHYEQYF TGCAGTGCTGGAGGGCTAACTCACTACGAGCAGTACTTC
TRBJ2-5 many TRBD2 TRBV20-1 CSAGGLGGETQYF TGCAGTGCGGGGGGACTAGGGGGAGAGACCCAGTACTTC
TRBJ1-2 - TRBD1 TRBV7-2 CASSPGQGISYGYTF TGTGCCAGCAGCCCAGGACAGGGAATCTCCTATGGCTACACCTTC
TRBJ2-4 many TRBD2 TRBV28 CASRRAGGVAAKNIQYF TGTGCCAGCAGAAGGGCGGGGGGGGTCGCCGCCAAAAACATTCAGTACTTC
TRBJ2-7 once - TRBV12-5 CASGDTGTYEQYF TGTGCTAGTGGTGACACAGGGACCTACGAGCAGTACTTC
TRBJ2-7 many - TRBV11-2 CASSPRLGRQPYEQYF TGTGCCAGCAGCCCAAGGTTGGGGAGACAACCCTACGAGCAGTACTTC
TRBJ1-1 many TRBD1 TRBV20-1 CSARRGRVNTEAFF TGCAGCGCCCGCAGGGGGCGGGTGAACACTGAAGCTTTCTTT
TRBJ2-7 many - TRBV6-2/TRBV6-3 CASRPDSYAHEQYF TGTGCCAGCAGACCAGACAGCTATGCCCACGAGCAGTACTTC
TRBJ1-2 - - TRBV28 CASSFALYRVGGGYTF TGTGCCAGCAGTTTTGCCCTATATCGGGTGGGAGGTGGCTACACCTTC
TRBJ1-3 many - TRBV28 CASFMRNTIYF TGTGCCAGCTTTATGAGAAACACCATATATTTT
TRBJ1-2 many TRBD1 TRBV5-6 CASSIIQGNYGYTF TGTGCCAGCAGCATAATACAGGGGAACTATGGCTACACCTTC
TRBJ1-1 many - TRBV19 CASGWGGLTEAFF TGTGCCAGTGGGTGGGGGGGTCTCACTGAAGCTTTCTTT
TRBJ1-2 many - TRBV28 CASGPPGDINYGYTF TGTGCCAGCGGTCCGCCAGGGGATATCAACTATGGCTACACCTTC
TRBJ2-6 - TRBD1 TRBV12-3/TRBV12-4 CASSGNLGQKSGANVLTF TGTGCCAGCAGTGGGAATTTGGGACAGAAATCTGGGGCCAACGTCCTGACTTTC